These T cell receptor beta chains were read from a single sample in a study of glioma-infiltrating T cells. MiXCR, run by TCRdb on the multiplex PCR reads, gives a single entry per CDR3 protein. This sample has some 180,000 distinct CDR3 sequences, with more than 25% found just once. The source material was glioma tissue, nonneoplastic brain tissue, or PBMCs (not recorded which). Every receptor here comes from a human donor with low-grade glioma or glioblastoma, undergoing nonglioma brain surgery, or in good health (not recorded which). Each CDR3 is given with its conserved first and last residue. The order of the fields is clone size, V gene, D gene, J gene, CDR3 DNA, CDR3 protein. D genes are given only for firm matches. Clone size appears in some rows only: once, few, many, or a class for an expanded clone.

>-|TRBV4-1|TRBD2|TRBJ2-7
TGCGCCAGCAGCCTGGGACTAGCGGGAGCGTCAAGGGCCCCGGTCGAGCAGTACTTC
CASSLGLAGASRAPVEQYF
>-|TRBV6-4|TRBD1|TRBJ2-3
TGTGCCAGCATTTACTCTAAGCTCCAGGGGGCCAGGACAGATACGCAGTATTTT
CASIYSKLQGARTDTQYF
>many|TRBV20-1|-|TRBJ1-1
TGCAGTGCTGGTGTTGATCAGGGCTTTGGGGCTTTCTTT
CSAGVDQGFGAFF
>many|TRBV20-1|-|TRBJ2-2
TGCAGTGCGATTCAGACCAGTACGAACACCGGGGAGCTGTTTTTT
CSAIQTSTNTGELFF
>few|TRBV5-1|-|TRBJ2-7
TGCGCCAGCAGCCCCACGGCCAGTAACTCCTACGAGCAGTACTTC
CASSPTASNSYEQYF
>many|TRBV29-1|TRBD1|TRBJ2-3
TGCAGCGTTGACGACAGGGGGCGTGCAGATACGCAGTATTTT
CSVDDRGRADTQYF
>-|TRBV7-8|-|TRBJ2-1
TGTGCCAGCAGCTCCCGCCTGAGACTAGGCCCGAACGGAGACTCCTACAATGAGCAGTCCTTC
CASSSRLRLGPNGDSYNEQSF
>few|TRBV7-9|TRBD2|TRBJ2-1
TGTGCCAGCAGCTCCCTAGGGGGGGTAGCTGGACTAGCGGGAGAGAGGCGCAATGAGCAGTTCTTC
CASSSLGGVAGLAGERRNEQFF
>few|TRBV29-1|-|TRBJ1-4
TGCAGCGTTTTACAGGGACGCGAAAAACTGTTTTTT
CSVLQGREKLFF
>-|TRBV5-4|-|TRBJ2-3
TGTGCCAGCAGTTCCTACGCTAAGCCAGATACGCAGTATTTT
CASSSYAKPDTQYF
>few|TRBV7-9|-|TRBJ2-7
TGTGCCAGCAGCCCCACCGGGCACGGCGAGCAGTACTTC
CASSPTGHGEQYF
>-|TRBV7-9|TRBD2|TRBJ2-1
TGTGCCAGCAGCCCGACTAGCGGGAAAAGCTCCTACAATGAGCAGTTCTTC
CASSPTSGKSSYNEQFF
>many|TRBV28|-|TRBJ1-2
TGTGCCAGCACCCTCGGACAGAACTATGGCTACACCTTC
CASTLGQNYGYTF
>-|TRBV3-1|-|TRBJ1-4
TGTGCCAGCAGCCAAGATGCGGCTGGGCGGGAAAAACTGTTTTTT
CASSQDAAGREKLFF
>few|TRBV2|TRBD1|TRBJ1-3
TGTGCCAGCAGTGTGGACAGGGCGGAAAACACCATATATTTT
CASSVDRAENTIYF
>-|TRBV4-1|TRBD2|TRBJ2-2
TGCGCCAGCAGCCAACGGACTAGCGGAAACACCGGGGAGCTGTTTTTT
CASSQRTSGNTGELFF
>many|TRBV6-2/TRBV6-3|-|TRBJ2-2
TGTGCCAGCAATATAAGGACAGTCAAGACCGGGGAGCTGTTTTTT
CASNIRTVKTGELFF
>-|TRBV29-1|-|TRBJ2-4
TGCAGCGTCCAGCCAGGGGATAGAAACATTCAGTACTTC
CSVQPGDRNIQYF
>few|TRBV10-3|-|TRBJ1-1
TGTGCCATCAGTGAGCAGGGGCCGGGCACTGAAGCTTTCTTT
CAISEQGPGTEAFF
>many|TRBV7-2|-|TRBJ1-5
TGTGCCAGCAGCTTAGTACGGGGGAACAATCAGCCCCAGCATTTT
CASSLVRGNNQPQHF
>many|TRBV24-1|-|TRBJ2-5
TGTGCCACCAGTGACAAGGAGGAGGAGACCCAGTACTTC
CATSDKEEETQYF
>few|TRBV14|-|TRBJ2-3
TGTGCCAGCAGCCAAGATCCCGGCACAGATACGCAGTATTTT
CASSQDPGTDTQYF
>many|TRBV7-2|-|TRBJ2-3
TGTGCCAGCAGCCACGGACAGACCTTAACAGATACGCAGTATTTT
CASSHGQTLTDTQYF
>many|TRBV6-1|-|TRBJ1-6
TGTGCCAGCACCGAACTAAAGACAGTATCACCCCTCCACTTT
CASTELKTVSPLHF
>many|TRBV6-6|-|TRBJ2-1
TGTGCCAGCAGTTACTCTCCTAGGAGGACAGCCTACAATGAGCAGTTCTTC
CASSYSPRRTAYNEQFF
>few|TRBV18|-|TRBJ2-7
TGTGCCAGCTCACCACCCGTAGGGAGCTCCTACGAGCAGTACTTC
CASSPPVGSSYEQYF
>-|TRBV6-2/TRBV6-3|TRBD1|TRBJ2-3
TGTGCCAGCATAGAGGGACAGGGGGTGGCAGATACGCGGTATTTT
CASIEGQGVADTRYF
>many|TRBV27|TRBD2|TRBJ2-7
TGTGCCTCAAGAGCGGGAGGGACCTACGAGCAGTACTTC
CASRAGGTYEQYF
>many|TRBV7-9|TRBD2|TRBJ2-3
TGTGCCAGCAGCTCCGGGACTAGCTATCCCACAGATACGCAGTATTTT
CASSSGTSYPTDTQYF
>many|TRBV27|TRBD1|TRBJ2-7
TGTGCCAGCAGTTTGGGACAGGACTACGAGCAGTACTTC
CASSLGQDYEQYF